This T cell receptor (beta chain) was sequenced in a study of T cells in Graves' hyperthyroidism and ophthalmopathy. This clonotype has a count of ten or more. Amplified TCR beta CDR3 regions derived from RNA transcripts. First-round RT-PCR with HTBI primers amplified the TCR CDR3 region. Via MiXCR, TCRdb re-called the multiplex PCR reads, giving one row per CDR3 protein. The sample lists a few hundred thousand distinct CDR3 sequences; roughly 46% were seen once. V lost 8 bases, J lost 5 bases, and 7 bases lay in between. The CDR3 is made up of 10 amino acids. Germline-derived CDR1 and CDR2 are SNHLY and FYNNEI.

This TCR was sampled from a woman aged 18-30 years with Graves' hyperthyroidism. This chain joins TRBV2 and TRBJ2-7; the D gene is possibly TRBD2 (6 bases). Sequenced input: peripheral blood or thyroid tissue (not recorded which). DNA of the CDR3: TGTGCCAGCGGACTACACGAGCAGTACTTC. Translated: CASGLHEQYF.